This T cell receptor (beta chain) was found in a study of blood T cell repertoires in COVID-19 (dated by TCRdb to about 2020). In the study overall: Collaborator samples came from the United States, Italy and Spain and covered acute and convalescent phases of COVID-19. The prospective study material was composed of cDNA or gDNA derived from T cells, B-cell-depleted T cells, or PBMCs. Deeply sampled blood TCRbeta repertoires from subjects exposed to, actively infected with, or recovered from COVID-19 were included in the dataset. The repertoires were made available in a free public database intended to serve as a resource for research on the immune response to SARS-CoV-2. Samples were obtained from the ongoing ImmuneRACE study (first 160 participants) and from 950 to 1,500 subjects provided by 6 global collaborators. A de-identified subject ID, COVID-19 status, age in years and sex were almost always included in the sample metadata. HLA class I and class II types, where available, came from metadata supplied by the sample provider rather than from assay-based typing.

The immunoSEQ Assay, a bias-controlled multiplex PCR, was used to amplify TCRbeta CDR3 regions from genomic DNA. Per the authors' processing: The number of nucleated cells in each sample was estimated by amplification of reference gene primers within the assay. To quantify the absolute abundance of each unique TCRbeta CDR3 rearrangement, sequence reads were collapsed and filtered. For each sample, productive Simpson clonality was calculated as the square root of Simpson's diversity index over productive rearrangements. The immuneACCESS repertoire file appears here via TCRdb, limited to in-frame rearrangements. These files lack a portion of the clones; in checked studies, under half of the deficit traces to unresolved V genes, and the cause of the others is not known. That table supplies the V and J calls and clone size; D and trimming were determined from the DNA. The sample table records about 50,000 clones; 70% to 90% of these occur just once. About 4.2% of the sample belongs to the ten largest clones.

Results the study describes overall, beyond this receptor: How much clinical and demographic metadata was included differed by source and by participant, and the metadata was provided uncurated.

On this clone: The antigen it binds to is not known. No base quality information exists; no much larger clone differs at one position.

The germline V gene gives CDR1 as KGHDR and CDR2 as SFDVKD. V is pared back by 3 bases and J by 7 bases, with 9 bases lying between the germline termini. From the cysteine through the phenylalanine, the CDR3 covers 13 amino acids. The CDR3 DNA has 39 bases and is translated from base 1. Each collaborating institution followed its own protocols to collect whole blood in K2EDTA tubes. For TCRbeta analysis, collaborator samples were shipped as frozen whole blood, as isolated PBMCs, or as DNA extracted from either sample type. The chain joins TRBV24-1 to TRBJ2-1, with a weak D call of TRBD2 (5 bases match). Sequenced: peripheral blood. This TCR derives from an older man with active COVID-19. The CDR3 reads as follows: CATSDGGLNEQFF. The DNA reads TGTGCCACCAGTGATGGAGGCCTAAATGAGCAGTTCTTC.